The present TCR beta chain was sequenced within a study of response to subunit inactivated influenza vaccine. Study-wide results and caveats: Each seasonal flu vaccination may recruit only limited new T cells, authors suggested.

TCRdb called the RT-PCR reads again in MiXCR, with one record for every CDR3 protein. The sample contains hundreds of thousands of distinct CDR3 sequences, 14% of which appear only once. With respect to this clonotype: The antigen is undetermined.

The CDR3 is 11 amino acids. CDR1 and CDR2 from the germline V gene are LGHNA and YSLEER. The chain uses TRBV4-3 and TRBJ2-3; D ambiguous. The J call could be wrong; TRBJ1-5 is a better fit for the DNA end. This TCR came from a man between 50 and 59 years old who received an inactivated influenza vaccine. The input for sequencing was PBMCs from blood, taken less than 15 days before vaccination. CDR3 protein: CASSQGDTQHF. CDR3 DNA: TGCGCCAGCAGCCAAGGTGATACGCAGCATTTT.